The 32 T cell receptor beta chains below all came from one sample that was sequenced in a study of cytomegalovirus exposure and HLA in healthy donors. The PCR was carried out with 60 Vbeta primers and 13 Jbeta primers. The assay was immunoSEQ multiplex PCR, and TCRdb's table has in-frame clones only and misses some. This table holds 150,000 to 200,000 clones, roughly 70% found once. The sample comprised PBMCs. The receptors derive from a woman aged 45-59 years in good health and CMV-seropositive.

A word on this clone: Distinct nucleotide sequences in the sample also encode this CDR3. The V call is TRBV7-3, the J call TRBJ2-1; weak D call: TRBD1 (6 bases). Trimming removed 1 base from V and 5 bases from J, with 12 bases in between. Germline values: CDR1 SGHTA, CDR2 FQGTGA. This CDR3 has 15 amino acids. CDR3 region: CASSLSLAGDNEQFF. The DNA for the CDR3 is TGTGCCAGCAGCTTAAGTCTAGCAGGGGACAATGAGCAGTTCTTC.

The chain links TRBV5-4 to TRBJ1-6; 7 positions agree with TRBD1. With 4 bases clipped from V and 7 bases from J, the junction kept 5 bases outside the gene matches. CDR1 is SGHNT, CDR2 YYREEE, per germline (reference sequence). The CDR3 consists of 14 residues. As DNA, the CDR3 is TGTGCCAGCAGCCCGGGACAGTTGAATTCACCCCTCCACTTT. Its translation is CASSPGQLNSPLHF. Complete variable domain (other parts from reference TRBV5-4 and TRBJ1-6): ETGVTQSPTHLIKTRGQQVTLRCSSQSGHNTVSWYQQALGQGPQFIFQYYREEENGRGNFPPRFSGLQFPNYSSELNVNALELDDSALYLCASSPGQLNSPLHFGNGTRLTVT.

In DNA form, the CDR3 reads TGCGCCAGCAGCCAAGAAGGAAGTACAGCCACATACAATGAGCAGTTCTTC. This sequence encodes CASSQEGSTATYNEQFF. The rearrangement links TRBV4-1 to TRBJ2-1; no clear D gene. Looked up from germline, CDR1 is MGHRA and CDR2 is YSYEKL. Trimming took off 0 bases at V and 4 bases at J, with 16 bases between the two ends. The CDR3 has 17 amino acids.

This clone has a handful of counts. The gene calls are TRBV2 and TRBJ1-1, with 7 bases that match TRBD1. The CDR3 totals 15 residues. Germline lookup yields CDR1 SNHLY and CDR2 FYNNEI. V dropped 8 bases and J dropped 1; count of bases not matched to a gene: 10. CDR3 nucleotide sequence: TGTGCCAGCGTCAGGGGGTTAAGATCGAACACTGAAGCTTTCTTT. Its translation is CASVRGLRSNTEAFF.

The chain carries TRBV29-1 and TRBJ1-2; D may be TRBD1 (6 bases). The CDR3 has 13 amino acids. From germline, CDR1 is SQVTM and CDR2 ANQGSEA. Trimming shortened V by 5 bases and J by 7 bases, and 17 bases separated the two germline ends. The CDR3 sequence is CSVRTETICGYTF. CDR3 nucleotide sequence: TGCAGCGTTCGGACAGAGACCATCTGTGGCTACACCTTC. Drawing the rest from reference TRBV29-1 and TRBJ1-2, the complete variable domain is SAVISQKPSRDICQRGTSLTIQCQVDSQVTMMFWYRQQPGQSLTLIATANQGSEATYESGFVIDKFPISRPNLTFSTLTVSNMSPEDSSIYLCSVRTETICGYTFGSGTRLTVV.

The chain employs TRBV6-5 and TRBJ2-5; perhaps TRBD2 as D (6 bases). The V end was cut by 2 bases, the J end by 5 bases, with 15 bases between. CDR3 length equals 15 residues. Looked up from germline, CDR1 is MNHEY and CDR2 is SVGAGI. The CDR3 DNA sequence: TGTGCCAGCAGTTACCCCTTCGGAGGGGACGAGACCCAGTACTTC. It yields the protein CASSYPFGGDETQYF.

The rearrangement joins TRBV10-3 to TRBJ2-5; possible D gene TRBD1, 5 bases. Germline loops: CDR1 ENHRY, CDR2 SYGVKD. CDR3 length: 16 residues. Trimming cost V 3 bases and J 4 bases, with 18 bases left between them. The CDR3 coding sequence is TGTGCCATCAGTGAAGCAACAGGAGTCAAAGGAGAGACCCAGTACTTC. Translated, it gives CAISEATGVKGETQYF.

This chain joins TRBV11-3 and TRBJ2-5; D possibly corresponds to TRBD1 (5 bases). Per the germline V gene, CDR1 is SGHNT and CDR2 is YENEEA. The CDR3 is 13 residues long. V gave up 4 bases and J gave up 1 base, with 7 bases separating them. This CDR3 reads CASSSDTQETQYF. The DNA for the CDR3 is TGTGCCAGCAGCTCGGACACCCAAGAGACCCAGTACTTC.

This clone showed up just a few times. The chain employs TRBV2 and TRBJ2-3, with 9 positions matching TRBD2. CDR1 and CDR2 from the germline V gene are SNHLY and FYNNEI. The CDR3 is made up of 14 amino acids. V shed 6 bases and J 4 bases; nucleotides not matched to a gene: 5. The CDR3, as DNA: TGTGCCAGCAGCGACCGACTAGCGGCAGATACGCAGTATTTT. It translates to CASSDRLAADTQYF.

The chain recombines TRBV5-1 with TRBJ1-5, with TRBD1 identical over 9 bases. CDR1 and CDR2 (germline): SGHRS, YFSETQ. The CDR3 has 15 residues. The V gene end was trimmed by 2 bases and the J gene end by 9 bases; junction bases not matched to a gene: 9. The CDR3 sequence: CASSLTTGGSWPQHF. As DNA, the CDR3 is TGCGCCAGCAGCTTAACAACAGGGGGCTCCTGGCCCCAGCATTTT.

V is TRBV6-6 and J is TRBJ1-1; perhaps TRBD1 as D (6 bases). Germline assignment: CDR1 MNHNY and CDR2 SVGAGI (reference sequence). The ends were cut back, 2 bases at V and 4 bases at J, with 8 bases in the middle. The CDR3 length is 13 residues. CDR3 sequence (DNA): TGTGCCAGCAGTTACGGGGGGGCCACTGAAGCTTTCTTT. As protein: CASSYGGATEAFF.

This clone was detected only a few times. V and J are TRBV7-9 and TRBJ2-5, with 10 nucleotides matching TRBD1. After removal of 3 bases from V and 5 bases from J, the junction contained 12 bases not matched to a gene. CDR1 SEHNR and CDR2 FQNEAQ come from the germline V gene (reference sequence). The CDR3 has 17 amino acids. The CDR3 sequence: CASSFLLGDRGLETQYF. The CDR3 nucleotides read TGTGCCAGCAGCTTTTTGTTGGGGGACAGGGGTTTGGAGACCCAGTACTTC.

V and J are TRBV19 and TRBJ2-3, with 9 bases that match TRBD2. With V trimmed by 4 bases and J by 9 bases, 8 bases remained unmatched. There are 14 residues in the CDR3. Germline-derived CDR1 and CDR2 are LNHDA and SQIVND (reference sequence). This chain's CDR3 is CASSKRGAQGTQYF. Written as DNA, the CDR3 is TGTGCCAGTAGTAAGCGGGGGGCACAGGGAACGCAGTATTTT.

The rearrangement joins TRBV29-1 to TRBJ2-1; unclear D gene. Germline V CDR1 and CDR2: SQVTM, ANQGSEA. This CDR3 spans 14 amino acids. The V end lost 7 bases, the J end lost 0 bases, and 13 bases lay between the germline ends. The DNA of the CDR3 is TGCAGCGCTTTGGAGACGGCCTCCTACAATGAGCAGTTCTTC. Its protein product is CSALETASYNEQFF.

This clone came up a few times. The rearrangement links TRBV6-6 to TRBJ2-1, with D maybe TRBD2 (5 bases). The ends were cut back, 6 bases at V and 4 bases at J, with 13 bases in the middle. The CDR3 contains 14 residues. Looked up from germline, CDR1 is MNHNY and CDR2 is SVGAGI (reference sequence). Here the CDR3 DNA reads TGTGCCAGCAGACCCACGGGGAGTTACAATGAGCAGTTCTTC. Its translation is CASRPTGSYNEQFF.

The gene calls are TRBV5-6 and TRBJ2-1, with TRBD2 matching 7 bases. Unmatched junction bases numbered 7, after V lost 3 bases and J lost 10 bases. Germline CDR1 is SGHDT and CDR2 is YYEEEE. The CDR3 extends over 13 amino acids. The CDR3 DNA reads as TGTGCCAGCAGCTCTGGACTAGGAAGGGAGCAGTTCTTC. Protein sequence: CASSSGLGREQFF.

The chain carries TRBV2 and TRBJ2-5; 7 positions match TRBD2. This CDR3 region has 15 residues. With V trimmed by 6 bases and J by 0 bases, 7 bases remained unmatched. From germline, CDR1 is SNHLY and CDR2 FYNNEI. CDR3 DNA: TGTGCCAGCAGCGAGGGACTACCGTACCAAGAGACCCAGTACTTC. Its protein product is CASSEGLPYQETQYF.

Only a few counts were recorded for this clone. The chain uses TRBV4-2 and TRBJ1-1; unclear D gene. Trimming removed 0 bases from V and 8 bases from J, with 7 bases in between. The germline CDR1 and CDR2 sequences are LGHNA and YNFKEQ. This CDR3 has 12 amino acids. The CDR3 DNA follows: TGTGCCAGCAGCCAAGATGAAGCAGAAGCTTTCTTT. Its translation: CASSQDEAEAFF.

This chain links TRBV27 with TRBJ2-3; 8 bases match TRBD2. The CDR3 is 14 residues long. V was clipped by 8 bases and J by 0 bases; unmatched bases: 4. Germline V gives CDR1 MNHEY, CDR2 SMNVEV (reference sequence). The chain's CDR3 is CASGASGSTDTQYF. CDR3 DNA: TGTGCCAGCGGGGCTAGCGGGAGCACAGATACGCAGTATTTT.

The CDR3: CASSLERGPYNEQFF. CDR3 in DNA: TGCGCCAGCAGCTTGGAAAGGGGCCCCTACAATGAGCAGTTCTTC. The chain joins TRBV5-1 to TRBJ2-1; D is perhaps TRBD1 (5 bases). Trimming cost V 0 bases and J 2 bases, with 9 bases left between them. The CDR3 is 15 amino acids. Germline V CDR1 and CDR2: SGHRS, YFSETQ.

The chain employs TRBV7-2 and TRBJ1-4; D ambiguous. The CDR3 is 13 amino acids. Trimming left V 1 base short and J 14 bases short, with 14 bases between. From germline, CDR1 is SGHTA and CDR2 FQGNSA. The CDR3: CASSLESRRRLFF. The CDR3 DNA follows: TGTGCCAGCAGCTTAGAATCGCGGCGTCGTCTGTTTTTT.

V is TRBV6-6 and J is TRBJ2-7; 7 bases line up with TRBD2. The CDR3 spans 14 residues. The V segment lost 2 bases and the J segment 5 bases; nucleotides outside the gene matches: 6. Germline-derived CDR1 and CDR2 are MNHNY and SVGAGI (reference sequence). In DNA form, the CDR3 reads TGTGCCAGCAGTTACCAGGTAGCGGGCGACGAGCAGTACTTC. Translation gives CASSYQVAGDEQYF.

This clone was picked up a small number of times. The V call is TRBV14, the J call TRBJ2-7, with D tentatively TRBD2 (6 bases). V dropped 4 bases and J dropped 3 bases, with 13 bases sitting between them. Germline V lookup: CDR1 SGHDN, CDR2 FVKESK. The CDR3 is 14 amino acids. The CDR3 DNA reads TGTGCCAGCAGCCCCGGAGGGGAATACTACGAGCAGTACTTC. Its translation: CASSPGGEYYEQYF.

The rearrangement uses TRBV5-4 and TRBJ1-1, with TRBD1 matching over 9 bases. The germline CDR1 and CDR2 sequences are SGHNT and YYREEE (reference sequence). The CDR3 runs to 14 residues. V gave up 2 bases and J gave up 4 bases; unmatched junction bases: 3. The CDR3 nucleotides read TGTGCCAGCAGCTTACAGGGGGCGACCACTGAAGCTTTCTTT. Translating it yields CASSLQGATTEAFF.

The rearrangement uses TRBV19 and TRBJ1-2; D remains ambiguous. The length of the CDR3 is 14 residues. Germline V lookup: CDR1 LNHDA, CDR2 SQIVND (reference sequence). With 1 base removed from V and 2 bases from J, the gap between germline ends came to 8 bases. The CDR3 is CASSIVPGNYGYTF. CDR3 sequence (DNA): TGTGCCAGTAGTATAGTACCGGGAAACTATGGCTACACCTTC.

The chain has TRBV6-5 and TRBJ2-4, with D hard to call. The CDR3 covers 11 residues. V was pared by 7 bases and J by 8 bases, with 9 bases between. From germline, CDR1 is MNHEY and CDR2 SVGAGI. For the CDR3, the DNA is TGTGCCAGCATCGATCGGGACATTCAGTACTTC. The encoded protein is CASIDRDIQYF.

This clone was seen only once. The V call is TRBV10-1, the J call TRBJ2-2, with 10 bases aligning to TRBD1. Germline loops: CDR1 WNHNN, CDR2 SYGVQD (reference sequence). The CDR3 contains 16 residues. After removal of 3 bases from V and 6 bases from J, the junction contained 7 bases not matched to a gene. The DNA of the CDR3 is TGCGCCAGCAGTGATCCCGGGACAGGGGCCGCCGGGGAGCTGTTTTTT. This encodes CASSDPGTGAAGELFF.

This chain uses TRBV25-1 with TRBJ2-7; the match to TRBD1 covers 9 bases. With 1 base clipped from V and 2 bases from J, the junction kept 3 bases outside the gene matches. The germline V gene has CDR1 MGHDK and CDR2 SYGVNS. The CDR3 sequence is 15 residues long. The CDR3 nucleotides are TGTGCCAGCAGTGAATTCGGGGACAGGGCCTACGAGCAGTACTTC. This codes for CASSEFGDRAYEQYF.

The chain is built from TRBV7-6 and TRBJ2-3; 10 bases map to TRBD2. There are 17 residues in the CDR3. Germline-derived CDR1 and CDR2 are SGHVS and FNYEAQ. The V and J ends lost 0 bases and 0 bases, in that order; junction bases with no gene match: 3. For the CDR3, the DNA is TGTGCCAGCAGCTTAGCCCCTAGCGGGGGTAGCACAGATACGCAGTATTTT. It translates to CASSLAPSGGSTDTQYF. The whole variable domain, filled in from reference TRBV7-6 and TRBJ2-3, reads GAGVSQSPRYKVTKRGQDVALRCDPISGHVSLYWYRQALGQGPEFLTYFNYEAQQDKSGLPNDRFSAERPEGSISTLTIQRTEQRDSAMYRCASSLAPSGGSTDTQYFGPGTRLTVL.

This clone has a handful of counts. V gene TRBV6-5 combines with J gene TRBJ2-5, with TRBD1 matching over 8 bases. The J call may be wrong; the DNA end is better matched by TRBJ2-7. The germline gives CDR1 MNHEY, CDR2 SVGAGI. The CDR3 runs 12 residues. CDR3 protein: CASTGQGGEQYF. The DNA of the CDR3 is TGTGCCAGCACCGGACAGGGAGGCGAGCAGTACTTC.

The CDR3 spells CASSYAIGQPNSPLHF. The CDR3 DNA is TGTGCCAGCAGTTACGCCATAGGACAGCCTAATTCACCCCTCCACTTT. The chain carries TRBV6-5 and TRBJ1-6, with a possible D match to TRBD1 (6 bases). Deletions cut 2 bases from V and 6 bases from J, with 14 bases between. Germline assignment: CDR1 MNHEY and CDR2 SVGAGI. The CDR3 extends over 16 amino acids.

The V and J genes are TRBV27 and TRBJ1-2, with D possibly being TRBD1 (6 bases). Germline CDR1 is MNHEY and CDR2 is SMNVEV (reference sequence). The CDR3 contains 16 residues. V shed 4 bases and J shed 6 bases, with 21 bases lying between them. The CDR3 is CASSSVGGPVGDGYTF. CDR3 coding DNA: TGTGCCAGCAGTTCGGTGGGGGGGCCCGTGGGGGATGGCTACACCTTC.